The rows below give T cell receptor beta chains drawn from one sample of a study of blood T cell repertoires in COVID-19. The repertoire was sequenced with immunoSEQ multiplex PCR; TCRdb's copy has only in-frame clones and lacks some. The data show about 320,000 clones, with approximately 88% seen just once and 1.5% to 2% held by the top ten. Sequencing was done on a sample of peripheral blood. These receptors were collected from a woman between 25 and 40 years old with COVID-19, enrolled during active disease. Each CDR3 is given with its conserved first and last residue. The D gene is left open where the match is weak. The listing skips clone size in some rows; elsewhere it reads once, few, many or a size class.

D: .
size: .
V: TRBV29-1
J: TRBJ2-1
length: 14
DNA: TGCAGCGTAGTACTACGGGGCTCCTACAATGAGCAGTTCTTC
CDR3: CSVVLRGSYNEQFF

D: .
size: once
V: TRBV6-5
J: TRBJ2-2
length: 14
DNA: TGTGCCAGCAAATTAGCCACGAACACCGGGGAGCTGTTTTTT
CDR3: CASKLATNTGELFF

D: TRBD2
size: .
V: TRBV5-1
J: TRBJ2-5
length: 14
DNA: TGCGCCAGCAGCATGCGGGGGGGCCAAGAGACCCAGTACTTC
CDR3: CASSMRGGQETQYF

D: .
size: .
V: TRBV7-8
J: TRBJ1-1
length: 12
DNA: TGTGCCAGCGGAGGGGCATATGATGAAGCTTTCTTT
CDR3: CASGGAYDEAFF

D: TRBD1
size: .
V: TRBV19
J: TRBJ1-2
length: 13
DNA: TGTGCCAGCGACGGACAGGGGTGGTATGGCTACACCTTC
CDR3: CASDGQGWYGYTF

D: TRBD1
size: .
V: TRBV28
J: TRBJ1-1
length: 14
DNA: TGTGCCAGCAGAGAGACAGGGGTGAACACTGAAGCTTTCTTT
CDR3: CASRETGVNTEAFF

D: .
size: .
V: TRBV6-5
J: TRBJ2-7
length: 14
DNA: TGTGCCAGCAGTCTACGACAGGCGTTCTACGAGCAGTACTTC
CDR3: CASSLRQAFYEQYF

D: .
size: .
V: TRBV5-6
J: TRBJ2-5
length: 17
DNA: TGTGCCAGCAGCTTGGTTTCCGCGCTCGAGCGACAAGAGACCCAGTACTTC
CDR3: CASSLVSALERQETQYF

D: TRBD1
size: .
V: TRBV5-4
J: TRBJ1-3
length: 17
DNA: TGTGCCAGCAGCTTGGGACAGGGGGCATCCTCTGGAAACACCATATATTTT
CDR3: CASSLGQGASSGNTIYF

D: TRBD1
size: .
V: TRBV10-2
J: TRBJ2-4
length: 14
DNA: TGCGCCAGCAGGACCCTGACAGGGAGCGACATTCAGTACTTC
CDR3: CASRTLTGSDIQYF

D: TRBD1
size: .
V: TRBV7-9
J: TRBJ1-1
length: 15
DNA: TGTGCCAGCAGCTCAGGGACAGGGCTGAACACTGAAGCTTTCTTT
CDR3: CASSSGTGLNTEAFF

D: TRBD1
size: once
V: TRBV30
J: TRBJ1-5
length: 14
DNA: TGTGCCTGGAGTACTGGACAGGGGGGTCAGCCCCAGCATTTT
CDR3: CAWSTGQGGQPQHF

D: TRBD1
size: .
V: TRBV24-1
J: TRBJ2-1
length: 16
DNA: TGTGCCACCAGTGACACACAGGGGGGCTCCTACAATGAGCAGTTCTTC
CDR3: CATSDTQGGSYNEQFF

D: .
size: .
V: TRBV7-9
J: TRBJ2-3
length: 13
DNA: TGTGCCAGCAGCTCCCACATAGCGGATACGCAGTATTTT
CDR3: CASSSHIADTQYF

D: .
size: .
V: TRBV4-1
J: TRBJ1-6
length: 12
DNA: TGCGCCAGCAGTTACATCGGGGGGGCCCTCCACTTT
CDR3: CASSYIGGALHF

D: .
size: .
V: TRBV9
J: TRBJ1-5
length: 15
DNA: TGTGCCAGCAGCGTGACGACAGGTTCAGCGGAGCCCCAGCATTTT
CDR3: CASSVTTGSAEPQHF

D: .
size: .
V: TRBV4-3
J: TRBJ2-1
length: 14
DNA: TGCGCCAGCAGCCAAGAAGGCGGGTGGGATGAGCAGTTCTTC
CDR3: CASSQEGGWDEQFF

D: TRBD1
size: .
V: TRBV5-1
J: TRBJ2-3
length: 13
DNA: TGCGCCAGCAGCTTGGACAGGGGAGATACGCAGTATTTT
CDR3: CASSLDRGDTQYF

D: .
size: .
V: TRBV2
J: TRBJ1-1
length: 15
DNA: TGTGCCAGCAGTCAGAGGGGACACCGAAGGACTGAAGCTTTCTTT
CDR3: CASSQRGHRRTEAFF

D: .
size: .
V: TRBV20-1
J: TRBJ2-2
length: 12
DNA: TGCAGTGCTAGTAAGGGGACCGGGGAGCTGTTTTTT
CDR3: CSASKGTGELFF

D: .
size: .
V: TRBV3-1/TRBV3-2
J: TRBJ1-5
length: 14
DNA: TGTGCCAGCAGCCCAAATTTGAGGAATCAGCCCCAGCATTTT
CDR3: CASSPNLRNQPQHF

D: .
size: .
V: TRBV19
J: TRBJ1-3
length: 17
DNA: TGTGCCAGTAGTATTCTGGGCAGGTCGAGCTCTGGAAACACCATATATTTT
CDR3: CASSILGRSSSGNTIYF

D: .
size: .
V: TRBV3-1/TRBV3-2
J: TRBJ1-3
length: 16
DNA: TGTGCCAGCAGCCAAGATCCGGTCAACTCTGGAAACACCATATATTTT
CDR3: CASSQDPVNSGNTIYF

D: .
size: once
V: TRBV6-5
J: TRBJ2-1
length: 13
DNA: TGTGCCAGCAGTTACTCGAGAGGGTACGAGCAGTTCTTC
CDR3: CASSYSRGYEQFF

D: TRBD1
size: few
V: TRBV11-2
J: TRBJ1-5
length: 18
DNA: TGTGCCAGCAGCCCAGGGACAGGGGTTTCAGCAGCGTCACAGCCCCAGCATTTT
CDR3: CASSPGTGVSAASQPQHF

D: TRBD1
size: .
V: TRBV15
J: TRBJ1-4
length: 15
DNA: TGTGCCACCAGCAGAGAGACAGGGAGTAAGGAAAAACTGTTTTTT
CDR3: CATSRETGSKEKLFF

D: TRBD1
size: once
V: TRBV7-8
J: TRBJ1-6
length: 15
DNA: TGTGCCAGCAGCCTCCCGACAGGGGTCAATTCACCCCTCCACTTT
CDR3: CASSLPTGVNSPLHF

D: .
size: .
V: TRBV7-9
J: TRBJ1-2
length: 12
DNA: TGTGCCAGCAGCCCGACGGGAACCGGCTACACCTTC
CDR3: CASSPTGTGYTF

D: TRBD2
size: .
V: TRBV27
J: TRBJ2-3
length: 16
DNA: TGTGCCAGCAGTTCTGGGATAGGTAGCGGGGGTGATACGCAGTATTTT
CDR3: CASSSGIGSGGDTQYF

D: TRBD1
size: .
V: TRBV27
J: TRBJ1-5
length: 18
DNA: TGTGCCAGCAGTCCGCGGACAGGGGGGTTGGATAGCAATCAGCCCCAGCATTTT
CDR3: CASSPRTGGLDSNQPQHF

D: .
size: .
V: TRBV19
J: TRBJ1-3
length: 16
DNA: TGTGCCAGTAGTACCTCAGACGGAGACTCTGGAAACACCATATATTTT
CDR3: CASSTSDGDSGNTIYF

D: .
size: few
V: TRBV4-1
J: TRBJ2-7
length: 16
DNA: TGCGCCAGCACCCCAAGGGGCGAACCAGGCTCCTACGAGCAGTACTTC
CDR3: CASTPRGEPGSYEQYF

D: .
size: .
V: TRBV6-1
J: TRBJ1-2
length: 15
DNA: TGTGCCAGCAGTGAATTCGCGAACAGCCACTATGGCTACACCTTC
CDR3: CASSEFANSHYGYTF

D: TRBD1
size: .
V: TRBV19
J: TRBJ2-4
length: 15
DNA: TGTGCCACTAGGGGGACAGGGATTGCCAAAAACATTCAGTACTTC
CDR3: CATRGTGIAKNIQYF

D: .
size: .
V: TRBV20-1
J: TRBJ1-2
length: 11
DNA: TGCAGTGCTAGGTCAGGGTATGGCTACACCTTC
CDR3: CSARSGYGYTF

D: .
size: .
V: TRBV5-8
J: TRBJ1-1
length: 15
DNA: TGTGCCAGCAGCTTATTGGTGGGAGCCGCGGGTGAAGCTTTCTTT
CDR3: CASSLLVGAAGEAFF

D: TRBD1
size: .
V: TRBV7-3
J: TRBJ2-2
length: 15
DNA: TGTGCCAGCAGCAGACGACAGGGGGCCGCCGGGGAGCTGTTTTTT
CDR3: CASSRRQGAAGELFF

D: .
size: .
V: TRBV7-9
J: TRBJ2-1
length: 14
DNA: TGTGCCAGCACCAAGCGGGCGGGGAGCGATGAGCAGTTCTTC
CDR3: CASTKRAGSDEQFF

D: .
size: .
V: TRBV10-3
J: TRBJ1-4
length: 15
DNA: TGTGCCATCAGGGCCGGACAAGCAACTAATGAAAAACTGTTTTTT
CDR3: CAIRAGQATNEKLFF

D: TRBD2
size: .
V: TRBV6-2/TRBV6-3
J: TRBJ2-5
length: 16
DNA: TGTGCCAGCAGTTACTTCTCGGGGGGGTACTTGGAGACCCAGTACTTC
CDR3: CASSYFSGGYLETQYF

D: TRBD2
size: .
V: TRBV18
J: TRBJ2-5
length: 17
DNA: TGTGCCAGCTCGCTACCGGGACTAGCGGGGGGACAAGAGACCCAGTACTTC
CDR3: CASSLPGLAGGQETQYF

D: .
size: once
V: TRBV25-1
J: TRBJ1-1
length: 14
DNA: TGTGCCAGCGTACAACAGGGCTATGGGACTGAAGCTTTCTTT
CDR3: CASVQQGYGTEAFF

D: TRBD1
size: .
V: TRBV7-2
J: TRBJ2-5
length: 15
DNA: TGTGCCAGCAGCCGGGACAGGGGCTTCGGGGAGACCCAGTACTTC
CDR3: CASSRDRGFGETQYF

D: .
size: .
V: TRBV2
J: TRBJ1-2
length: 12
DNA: TGTGCCAGCGGCAGGCTCCGCTATGGCTACACCTTC
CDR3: CASGRLRYGYTF

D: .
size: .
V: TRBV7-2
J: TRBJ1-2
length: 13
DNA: TGTGCCAGCAGCCGACCGGGTGAGGGTGGCTACACCTTC
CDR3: CASSRPGEGGYTF

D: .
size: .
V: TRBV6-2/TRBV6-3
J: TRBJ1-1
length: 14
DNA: TGTGCCAGCAGTTACTGGGCAGGCAACACTGAAGCTTTCTTT
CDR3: CASSYWAGNTEAFF

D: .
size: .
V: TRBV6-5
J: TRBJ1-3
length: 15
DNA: TGTGCCAGCCAAGATCCTAGGATCTCTGGAAACACCATATATTTT
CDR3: CASQDPRISGNTIYF

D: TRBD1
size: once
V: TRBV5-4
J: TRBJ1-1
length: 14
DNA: TGTGCCAGCAGCCTACGACAGGGGAACACTGAAGCTTTCTTT
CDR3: CASSLRQGNTEAFF

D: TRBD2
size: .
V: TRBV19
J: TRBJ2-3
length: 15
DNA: TGTGCCAGTAGAGGGACCCCCGGGAGGGTAGATACGCAGTATTTT
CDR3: CASRGTPGRVDTQYF

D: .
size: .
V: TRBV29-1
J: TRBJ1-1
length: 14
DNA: TGCAGCGTTGAGGGAAAAGGGGCAGGGGATGAAGCTTTCTTT
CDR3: CSVEGKGAGDEAFF

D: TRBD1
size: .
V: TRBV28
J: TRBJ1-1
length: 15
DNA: TGTGCCAGCACCCTAGGGGGCGGGGGGTACACTGAAGCTTTCTTT
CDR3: CASTLGGGGYTEAFF

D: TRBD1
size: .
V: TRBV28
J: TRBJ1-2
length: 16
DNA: TGTGCCAGCAGTTTTCATCGGGGGACAGCCGGAAATGGCTACACCTTC
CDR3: CASSFHRGTAGNGYTF

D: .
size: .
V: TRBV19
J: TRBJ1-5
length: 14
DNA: TGTGCCAGCGAAACGGGGGGAAGTAATCAGCCCCAGCATTTT
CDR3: CASETGGSNQPQHF

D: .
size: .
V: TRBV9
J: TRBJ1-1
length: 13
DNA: TGTGCCAGCAGCGTGGCAGGGCCCACTGAAGCTTTCTTT
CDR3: CASSVAGPTEAFF

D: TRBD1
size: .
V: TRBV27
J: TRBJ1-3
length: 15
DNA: TGTGCCAGCAGTTTAAACAGGGGAAGGGGAAACACCATATATTTT
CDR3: CASSLNRGRGNTIYF